These 10 T cell receptor beta chains originate from one sample sequenced in a study of T-cell reconstitution after alpha-beta-depleted transplantation in children. Unique molecular identifiers were incorporated when the TCRbeta library was constructed. TCRdb itself ran the PCR reads through MiXCR, one entry per CDR3 protein. The sample gives around 240,000 distinct CDR3 sequences, around 8.9% of which show up once; 5% to 5.5% is in the top ten. The source material was PBMCs from the stem cell graft donor, sampled from the stem cell graft. The receptors shown here come from a human donor who donated a stem cell graft to a child with SCID.

This clonotype was counted many times. V usage is TRBV7-2 and J usage is TRBJ2-7; 8 nucleotides agree with TRBD1. V was pared by 1 base and J by 0 bases, with 8 bases of the junction left unmatched. This CDR3 has 17 residues. CDR1 and CDR2 (germline): SGHTA, FQGNSA. CDR3 amino acids: CASSLGPPGQVSYEQYF. Here the CDR3 DNA reads TGTGCCAGCAGCTTAGGCCCTCCGGGACAGGTCTCCTACGAGCAGTACTTC.

The chain couples TRBV7-9 to TRBJ2-5, with no clear D. CDR1 and CDR2 from the germline V gene are SEHNR and FQNEAQ (reference sequence). CDR3 length equals 12 residues. The V and J ends lost 7 bases and 1 base respectively, with 7 bases between them. For the CDR3, the DNA is TGTGCCAGCACCGCCACCCAAGAGACCCAGTACTTC. Its translation: CASTATQETQYF.

This clonotype was observed many times. The chain links TRBV5-1 to TRBJ1-1, with TRBD1 identical over 7 bases. J was trimmed by 0 bases and V by 5 bases; bases with no gene match: 13. The CDR3 is 17 residues long. Per the germline V gene, CDR1 is SGHRS and CDR2 is YFSETQ. CDR3 DNA: TGCGCCAGCAGTAGGGGCACGGGACAGCGCCTGAACACTGAAGCTTTCTTT. Amino acid sequence: CASSRGTGQRLNTEAFF.

This clonotype was detected many times. The genes are TRBV5-1 and TRBJ1-5; 7 bases agree with TRBD1. From germline, CDR1 is SGHRS and CDR2 YFSETQ. CDR3 length equals 15 residues. The V segment lost 4 bases and the J segment 8 bases; nucleotides outside the gene matches: 12. CDR3 coding DNA: TGCGCCAGCAGCGGACGGACAGGAGGGTTTGAGCCCCAGCATTTT. Its translation is CASSGRTGGFEPQHF.

In its sample, this clonotype was seen many times. CDR3 in DNA: TGTGCCAGCAGCCCCCTCAGGGATCAGCCCCAGCATTTT. This sequence encodes CASSPLRDQPQHF. The rearrangement links TRBV7-2 to TRBJ1-5; a weak D match, TRBD1 (5 bases). There are 13 residues in the CDR3. V lost 5 bases and J 5 bases, leaving 10 bases between the germline ends. From germline, CDR1 is SGHTA and CDR2 FQGNSA.

This clonotype was picked up many times. The V and J genes are TRBV5-1 and TRBJ1-1, with a weak D call TRBD1 (5 bases). CDR1 and CDR2 from the germline V gene are SGHRS and YFSETQ. V lost 0 bases and J lost 1, with 10 bases in between. The CDR3 length is 15 residues. The CDR3 loop reads CASSLAERGNTEAFF. The CDR3 nucleotides are TGCGCCAGCAGCTTGGCCGAGAGGGGGAACACTGAAGCTTTCTTT.

The table lists this clonotype with many counts. V is TRBV29-1 and J is TRBJ1-2; 7 bases agree with TRBD1. The J segment lost 3 bases and the V segment lost 4 bases, leaving 8 bases of the junction unmatched. The CDR3 consists of 14 residues. The germline CDR1 and CDR2 sequences are SQVTM and ANQGSEA. The chain's CDR3 is CSVGRGLGDYGYTF. In nucleotides, the CDR3 is TGCAGCGTTGGAAGGGGGCTCGGGGACTATGGCTACACCTTC. The variable domain in full, completed from reference TRBV29-1 and TRBJ1-2, reads SAVISQKPSRDICQRGTSLTIQCQVDSQVTMMFWYRQQPGQSLTLIATANQGSEATYESGFVIDKFPISRPNLTFSTLTVSNMSPEDSSIYLCSVGRGLGDYGYTFGSGTRLTVV.

This clonotype was detected ten times or more. The chain links TRBV5-6 to TRBJ2-7; perhaps TRBD1 as D (5 bases). Trimming removed 3 bases from V and 2 bases from J, with 18 bases in between. The CDR3 has 16 amino acids. CDR1 SGHDT and CDR2 YYEEEE come from the germline V gene. In DNA form, the CDR3 reads TGTGCCAGCAGCTGGATTGGGGCAACGCCACCCTACGAGCAGTACTTC. Translation: CASSWIGATPPYEQYF.

This clonotype was picked up many times. This chain uses TRBV20-1 with TRBJ2-1; D not certain. The CDR3 loop spans 13 amino acids. Trimming removed 2 bases at V and 1 base at J, with 6 bases between. Germline CDR1 DFQATT, CDR2 SNEGSKA (reference sequence). The CDR3 bases are TGCAGTGCTAGACAGGATTCCTACAATGAGCAGTTCTTC. Translation gives CSARQDSYNEQFF.

The chain employs TRBV5-1 and TRBJ2-1; D unclear. CDR3 length: 14 residues. Trimming left V 0 bases short and J 5 bases short, with 9 bases between. Germline V gene lookup returns CDR1 SGHRS and CDR2 YFSETQ. DNA of the CDR3: TGCGCCAGCAGCTTGGCATCCCTGCACAATGAGCAGTTCTTC. It specifies CASSLASLHNEQFF.